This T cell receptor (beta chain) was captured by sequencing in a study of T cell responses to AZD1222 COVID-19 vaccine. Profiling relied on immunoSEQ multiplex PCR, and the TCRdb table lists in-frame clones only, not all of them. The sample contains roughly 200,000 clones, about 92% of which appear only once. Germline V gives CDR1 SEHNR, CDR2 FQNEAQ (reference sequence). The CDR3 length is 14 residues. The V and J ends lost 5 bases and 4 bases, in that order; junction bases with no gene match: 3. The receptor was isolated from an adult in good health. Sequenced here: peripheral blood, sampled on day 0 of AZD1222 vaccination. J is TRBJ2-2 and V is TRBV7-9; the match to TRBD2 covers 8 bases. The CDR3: CASSPSGGTGELFF. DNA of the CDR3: TGTGCCAGCAGCCCCAGCGGGGGCACCGGGGAGCTGTTTTTT.